The clone carrying this T cell receptor (beta chain) was recorded once. This sample stems from a study of blood T cell repertoires in COVID-19. In the study overall: Samples came from the United States, Italy and Spain, spanning acute and convalescent COVID-19.

The CDR3 consists of 14 residues. Trimming removed 1 base from V and 2 bases from J, with 7 bases in between. CDR1 is SGHNT, CDR2 YYREEE, per germline (reference sequence). Authors' processing steps: Researchers report that nucleated cell counts were estimated from reference gene primer amplification. Clones were read by immunoSEQ multiplex PCR, and TCRdb kept only the in-frame ones, dropping some. That table is the source of V, J and clone size, and D and trimming were worked out from the DNA. Of some 270,000 clones detected, around nine tenths appear once; the ten largest clones hold approximately 9.7%.

Sequences were obtained from peripheral blood. The receptor was isolated from a man aged 35-49 years with active or convalescent COVID-19. This chain joins TRBV5-4 and TRBJ1-3; D gene unclear. The CDR3 here is CASSLSGTGNTIYF. In DNA, the CDR3 is TGTGCCAGCAGCTTGAGCGGGACTGGAAACACCATATATTTT.